This TCR beta chain was sequenced for a study of shared clonotypes between healthy human individuals. Study-wide results and limits: Investigators collected only blood, and repertoires in tissues likely differ.

Assay: immunoSEQ multiplex PCR; the TCRdb copy retains only in-frame clones and omits some. This sample has about 380,000 clones, with 90% to 97% found just once. V was shortened by 3 bases and J by 7 bases, with 13 bases between the two germline ends. The germline V gene encodes CDR1 SEHNR and CDR2 FQNEAQ (reference sequence). CDR3 length equals 14 residues. With regard to this clone: The antigen remains undetermined.

The chain combines TRBV7-9 with TRBJ1-5; perhaps TRBD1 as D (5 bases). The source is a man under 40 in good health. Sequenced sample: memory CD8+ T cells sorted from blood. As for subset: CD45RO+ cells pooled with CCR7-negative TemRA cells. The CDR3 region is CASSFMGEAQPQHF. For the CDR3, the DNA is TGTGCCAGCAGCTTTATGGGGGAGGCACAGCCCCAGCATTTT.